This note documents a single T cell receptor (beta chain) sequence. This sample stems from a study of T cells in Graves' hyperthyroidism and ophthalmopathy. Amplification targeted TCR beta CDR3 regions from RNA transcripts. Researchers ran a first-round RT-PCR on the TCR CDR3 using the HTBI primer set. TCRdb reprocessed the multiplex PCR reads via MiXCR and lists one record per CDR3 protein. This sample has 500,000 to 650,000 distinct CDR3 sequences; 20% occur once, and the top ten carry about 45%. The CDR3 has 15 amino acids. The ends lost 5 bases at V and 3 bases at J; junction bases unmatched: 4. Germline V gene lookup returns CDR1 LGHNA and CDR2 YNFKEQ. Inclusion characteristics of ophthalmopathy patients comprised a Clinical Activity Score of at least 3, a NOSPECS grade of at least 4, and duration under 3 months. Uncontrolled infection, other autoimmune disease, pregnancy or lactation barred patients from enrollment. Diagnosis rested on symptoms, serum thyroxine and TRAb, thyroid ultrasound, and orbital computed tomography. About 10 ml fresh peripheral blood yielded the PBMCs.

This TCR derives from a man in his forties with Graves' ophthalmopathy. Sequenced input: blood. The chain recombines TRBV4-2 with TRBJ2-3; TRBD2 agrees at 11 bases. The CDR3 DNA is TGTGCCAGCAGCGTGGGGACTAGCGGTACAGATACGCAGTATTTT. Translating gives CASSVGTSGTDTQYF.